These T cell receptor beta chains were read from a single sample in a study of cytomegalovirus exposure and HLA in healthy donors. The method was immunoSEQ multiplex PCR; TCRdb's version includes in-frame clones alone and lacks a portion of them. The table includes 100,000 to 150,000 clones, 80% detected once. The sequenced sample was PBMCs. These receptors all come from a woman between 40 and 50 years old in good health and CMV-seronegative. CDR3s include the opening cysteine and the closing phenylalanine or tryptophan. The D gene is left open where the match is weak. Part of the rows lack a size; the others show once, few, many or a class for expanded clones.

V gene: TRBV6-5
J gene: TRBJ2-1
clone size: -
D gene: TRBD2
CDR3 DNA: TGTGCCAGCAGTTCCCTAGCGGGGGGTGTCAATGAGCAGTTCTTC
CDR3 protein: CASSSLAGGVNEQFF

V gene: TRBV27
J gene: TRBJ2-1
clone size: -
D gene: -
CDR3 DNA: TGTGCCAGCAGTTTATCGGGACAAGGTTACAATGAGCAGTTCTTC
CDR3 protein: CASSLSGQGYNEQFF

V gene: TRBV7-9
J gene: TRBJ1-5
clone size: -
D gene: -
CDR3 DNA: TGTGCCAGCAGCTTGGTCGGTAGCAATCAGCCCCAGCATTTT
CDR3 protein: CASSLVGSNQPQHF

V gene: TRBV4-1
J gene: TRBJ2-7
clone size: -
D gene: -
CDR3 DNA: TGCGCCGGCAGCCAAGGGAACGGGGCCTACGAGCAGTACTTC
CDR3 protein: CAGSQGNGAYEQYF

V gene: TRBV6-1
J gene: TRBJ2-5
clone size: -
D gene: -
CDR3 DNA: TGTGCCAGCAGTGGGGCAGGAACTGGGGAGACCCAGTACTTC
CDR3 protein: CASSGAGTGETQYF

V gene: TRBV5-1
J gene: TRBJ2-7
clone size: -
D gene: -
CDR3 DNA: TGCGCCAGCAGCTTCGTCGGGGAGAAAGCCTACGAGCAGTACTTC
CDR3 protein: CASSFVGEKAYEQYF

V gene: TRBV11-2
J gene: TRBJ2-5
clone size: -
D gene: TRBD2
CDR3 DNA: TGTGCCAGCAGCCTGGGACTAGCGGGAGGGCAAGAGACCCAGTACTTC
CDR3 protein: CASSLGLAGGQETQYF

V gene: TRBV4-3
J gene: TRBJ2-1
clone size: -
D gene: -
CDR3 DNA: TGCGCCAGCAGCCACGGCGGGATCTCCTTCAATGAGCAGTTCTTC
CDR3 protein: CASSHGGISFNEQFF

V gene: TRBV6-6
J gene: TRBJ2-7
clone size: -
D gene: TRBD2
CDR3 DNA: TGTGCCAGCAGTCACCGGACTAGCGGGGGCGAGCGGTACTTC
CDR3 protein: CASSHRTSGGERYF

V gene: TRBV4-1
J gene: TRBJ2-2
clone size: -
D gene: -
CDR3 DNA: TGCGCCAGCAGCCAAGGGGAGGCGGACGCGAACACCGGGGAGCTGTTTTTT
CDR3 protein: CASSQGEADANTGELFF

V gene: TRBV29-1
J gene: TRBJ2-7
clone size: -
D gene: -
CDR3 DNA: TGCAGCGTTGAGGGTTTAGGGGGGGACGAGCAGTACTTC
CDR3 protein: CSVEGLGGDEQYF

V gene: TRBV7-9
J gene: TRBJ2-7
clone size: -
D gene: -
CDR3 DNA: TGTGCCAGCAGCCTTCCTACAGGGTCCGACTACGAGCAGTACTTC
CDR3 protein: CASSLPTGSDYEQYF

V gene: TRBV28
J gene: TRBJ1-2
clone size: once
D gene: -
CDR3 DNA: TGTGCCAGCAGTTTAGGGCGGGAGGGTGACTATGGCTACACCTTC
CDR3 protein: CASSLGREGDYGYTF

V gene: TRBV28
J gene: TRBJ2-7
clone size: once
D gene: -
CDR3 DNA: TGTGCCAGCAAGCAGATCCGGGACTCCCCCTCCGAGCAGTACTTC
CDR3 protein: CASKQIRDSPSEQYF

V gene: TRBV6-6
J gene: TRBJ1-4
clone size: -
D gene: TRBD1
CDR3 DNA: TGTGCCAGCAGTTACATGGTGGCAGGGGGAAATGAAAAACTGTTTTTT
CDR3 protein: CASSYMVAGGNEKLFF

V gene: TRBV2
J gene: TRBJ1-1
clone size: -
D gene: -
CDR3 DNA: TGTGCCAGCAGTGAAGCGCCCTCAGGGCGCACTGAAGCTTTCTTT
CDR3 protein: CASSEAPSGRTEAFF

V gene: TRBV6-6
J gene: TRBJ1-5
clone size: -
D gene: -
CDR3 DNA: TGTGCCAGCAGTTCTCAGGGTCAGCCCCAGCATTTT
CDR3 protein: CASSSQGQPQHF

V gene: TRBV6-1
J gene: TRBJ2-3
clone size: few
D gene: -
CDR3 DNA: TGTGCCGGAAGGGGCCGGGGCACAGATACGCAGTATTTT
CDR3 protein: CAGRGRGTDTQYF

V gene: TRBV27
J gene: TRBJ2-1
clone size: -
D gene: TRBD2
CDR3 DNA: TGTGCCAGCAGTGCTTCCGGACTAGCGGGAGAGGTAAATGAGCAGTTCTTC
CDR3 protein: CASSASGLAGEVNEQFF

V gene: TRBV18
J gene: TRBJ1-1
clone size: -
D gene: -
CDR3 DNA: TGTGCCAGCTCACCACGGGAGGGTTTAAACACTGAAGCTTTCTTT
CDR3 protein: CASSPREGLNTEAFF

V gene: TRBV4-1
J gene: TRBJ2-2
clone size: -
D gene: TRBD2
CDR3 DNA: TGCGCCAGCAGTCCGATGGGAGGGGCGAACACCGGGGAGCTGTTTTTT
CDR3 protein: CASSPMGGANTGELFF

V gene: TRBV2
J gene: TRBJ1-6
clone size: -
D gene: TRBD1
CDR3 DNA: TGTGCCAGCACCAGAGACAGGGGGCTCCATAATTCACCCCTCCACTTT
CDR3 protein: CASTRDRGLHNSPLHF

V gene: TRBV4-2
J gene: TRBJ2-7
clone size: -
D gene: TRBD2
CDR3 DNA: TGTGCCAGCAGCCAAGGGGAAGCGGGAGGGAACGAGCAGTACTTC
CDR3 protein: CASSQGEAGGNEQYF

V gene: TRBV5-1
J gene: TRBJ1-1
clone size: -
D gene: TRBD1
CDR3 DNA: TGCGCCAGCAGTTATACAGGGGGCACGACTGAAGCTTTCTTT
CDR3 protein: CASSYTGGTTEAFF

V gene: TRBV11-1
J gene: TRBJ2-1
clone size: -
D gene: TRBD2
CDR3 DNA: TGTGCCAGCAGCTTAATTGGTAGCGGGGGGGCCTCCTACAATGAGCAGTTCTTC
CDR3 protein: CASSLIGSGGASYNEQFF

V gene: TRBV27
J gene: TRBJ2-1
clone size: -
D gene: TRBD2
CDR3 DNA: TGTGCCAGCAGTTCCCGGACTAGCGGGGGCTCCTACAATGAGCAGTTCTTC
CDR3 protein: CASSSRTSGGSYNEQFF

V gene: TRBV10-3
J gene: TRBJ1-2
clone size: once
D gene: -
CDR3 DNA: TGTGCCATCACTCCCCCGACAGACCCCTATGGCTACACCTTC
CDR3 protein: CAITPPTDPYGYTF

V gene: TRBV5-6
J gene: TRBJ2-5
clone size: -
D gene: TRBD1
CDR3 DNA: TGTGCCAGCAGCTTACCGGGACAGGGGGAAGAGACCCAGTACTTC
CDR3 protein: CASSLPGQGEETQYF

V gene: TRBV5-4
J gene: TRBJ2-2
clone size: -
D gene: TRBD2
CDR3 DNA: TGTGCCAGCAGTCCATCTAGCGGGAGGGTTTCCGGGGAGCTGTTTTTT
CDR3 protein: CASSPSSGRVSGELFF

V gene: TRBV6-6
J gene: TRBJ2-7
clone size: -
D gene: -
CDR3 DNA: TGTGCCAGCAGTTACTCTAGCGAGGGAGGCTACGAGCAGTACTTC
CDR3 protein: CASSYSSEGGYEQYF

V gene: TRBV19
J gene: TRBJ1-4
clone size: -
D gene: -
CDR3 DNA: TGTGCCAGTACCCCCGGGATTCAGGAGAATGAAAAACTGTTTTTT
CDR3 protein: CASTPGIQENEKLFF

V gene: TRBV5-4
J gene: TRBJ2-1
clone size: -
D gene: -
CDR3 DNA: TGTGCCAGCAGCCCGGACTCAGTAGGTGAGCAGTTCTTC
CDR3 protein: CASSPDSVGEQFF

V gene: TRBV4-2
J gene: TRBJ1-6
clone size: few
D gene: -
CDR3 DNA: TGTGCCAGCAGCCAACAACAGGAGTATAATTCACCCCTCCACTTT
CDR3 protein: CASSQQQEYNSPLHF

V gene: TRBV7-8
J gene: TRBJ2-7
clone size: -
D gene: TRBD2
CDR3 DNA: TGTGCCAGCAGCAATTTGAGTGGCGGGAGCACCTACGAGCAGTACTTC
CDR3 protein: CASSNLSGGSTYEQYF

V gene: TRBV4-2
J gene: TRBJ1-2
clone size: -
D gene: -
CDR3 DNA: TGTGCCAGCAGCCAAGATCTAAAAGGGGTAGGCTACACCTTC
CDR3 protein: CASSQDLKGVGYTF

V gene: TRBV6-1
J gene: TRBJ2-1
clone size: few
D gene: TRBD2
CDR3 DNA: TGTGCCAGCATAGGGACTAGCGTATACAATGAGCAGTTCTTC
CDR3 protein: CASIGTSVYNEQFF

V gene: TRBV19
J gene: TRBJ2-2
clone size: -
D gene: -
CDR3 DNA: TGTGCCAGTAGTATCTCCAGGAACACCGGGGAGCTGTTTTTT
CDR3 protein: CASSISRNTGELFF

V gene: TRBV6-6
J gene: TRBJ2-5
clone size: few
D gene: TRBD1
CDR3 DNA: TGTGCCAGCGGTACCCGGGACAGAGGACAAGAGACCCAGTACTTC
CDR3 protein: CASGTRDRGQETQYF

V gene: TRBV4-2
J gene: TRBJ2-1
clone size: -
D gene: TRBD2
CDR3 DNA: TGTGCCAGCAGCCGTCGACTAGCGGGATCCGTCGGGCATGAGCAGTTCTTC
CDR3 protein: CASSRRLAGSVGHEQFF

V gene: TRBV2
J gene: TRBJ2-4
clone size: -
D gene: TRBD2
CDR3 DNA: TGTGCCAGCAGTAGCGGGGCTCAGAAGGGCATTCAGTACTTC
CDR3 protein: CASSSGAQKGIQYF

V gene: TRBV19
J gene: TRBJ1-5
clone size: -
D gene: TRBD1
CDR3 DNA: TGTGCCAGTACCCTTCTAGGGGGCGGGTACGATCAGCCCCAGCATTTT
CDR3 protein: CASTLLGGGYDQPQHF

V gene: TRBV7-8
J gene: TRBJ2-4
clone size: -
D gene: TRBD2
CDR3 DNA: TGTGCCAGCAGCCCAATAGCGGGAGTGGCAAACATTCAGTACTTC
CDR3 protein: CASSPIAGVANIQYF

V gene: TRBV5-4
J gene: TRBJ1-2
clone size: -
D gene: -
CDR3 DNA: TGTGCCAGCAGCTTGGCCAACAGCACAAAGGATGGCTACACCTTC
CDR3 protein: CASSLANSTKDGYTF

V gene: TRBV4-3
J gene: TRBJ2-3
clone size: -
D gene: TRBD2
CDR3 DNA: TGCGCCAGCAGCCAAGATCCGGGGACTAAAGCGGGAAAGACAGATACGCAGTATTTT
CDR3 protein: CASSQDPGTKAGKTDTQYF

V gene: TRBV13
J gene: TRBJ2-7
clone size: -
D gene: TRBD1
CDR3 DNA: TGTGCCAGCAGCCCAGGGGGCGGATACGAGCAGTACTTC
CDR3 protein: CASSPGGGYEQYF

V gene: TRBV6-5
J gene: TRBJ1-5
clone size: once
D gene: -
CDR3 DNA: TGTGCCAGCAGGAGATACCTCAGGGATGATCAGCCCCAGCATTTT
CDR3 protein: CASRRYLRDDQPQHF

V gene: TRBV6-1
J gene: TRBJ2-7
clone size: -
D gene: TRBD2
CDR3 DNA: TGTGCCAGCAGTGAACTGCGGACTAGCGGGATTCGGGAGCAGTACTTC
CDR3 protein: CASSELRTSGIREQYF

V gene: TRBV6-5
J gene: TRBJ2-2
clone size: -
D gene: TRBD1
CDR3 DNA: TGTGCCATGACAGGGGGTTTCACCGGGGAGCTGTTTTTT
CDR3 protein: CAMTGGFTGELFF

V gene: TRBV10-3
J gene: TRBJ1-1
clone size: -
D gene: -
CDR3 DNA: TGTGCCATCAGGGGTTTGCGGACTGAAGCTTTCTTT
CDR3 protein: CAIRGLRTEAFF

V gene: TRBV11-2
J gene: TRBJ2-5
clone size: -
D gene: -
CDR3 DNA: TGTGCCAGCAGCTTAAGTGGGTCGCGGCCCGGTGAGACCCAGTACTTC
CDR3 protein: CASSLSGSRPGETQYF

V gene: TRBV27
J gene: TRBJ2-7
clone size: -
D gene: -
CDR3 DNA: TGTGCCAGCCAATACCCCCCACCGGGAATATCCTACGAGCAGTACTTC
CDR3 protein: CASQYPPPGISYEQYF

V gene: TRBV15
J gene: TRBJ2-3
clone size: -
D gene: TRBD1
CDR3 DNA: TGTGCCACCAGCAGAGCGAGAGGATGGACAGGGGGTACAGATACGCAGTATTTT
CDR3 protein: CATSRARGWTGGTDTQYF

V gene: TRBV27
J gene: TRBJ2-2
clone size: -
D gene: -
CDR3 DNA: TGTGCCAGCAGTTTTAGAGGGTCGAACACCGGGGAGCTGTTTTTT
CDR3 protein: CASSFRGSNTGELFF

V gene: TRBV9
J gene: TRBJ2-7
clone size: -
D gene: TRBD2
CDR3 DNA: TGTGCCAGCAGCCTGGGGCTAGCGGACCCCTCCTACGAGCAGTACTTC
CDR3 protein: CASSLGLADPSYEQYF

V gene: TRBV7-9
J gene: TRBJ2-7
clone size: -
D gene: TRBD2
CDR3 DNA: TGTGCCAGCAGCATGAGCGGGACTAGGCCGTACGAGCAGTACTTC
CDR3 protein: CASSMSGTRPYEQYF

V gene: TRBV6-1
J gene: TRBJ1-2
clone size: -
D gene: -
CDR3 DNA: TGTGCCAGCAGTGAAGCCGGTCATGGCTACACCTTC
CDR3 protein: CASSEAGHGYTF

V gene: TRBV7-9
J gene: TRBJ2-3
clone size: -
D gene: TRBD2
CDR3 DNA: TGTGCCAGCAGCCGGGGACTAGCGGGAGGGCATACGCAGTATTTT
CDR3 protein: CASSRGLAGGHTQYF